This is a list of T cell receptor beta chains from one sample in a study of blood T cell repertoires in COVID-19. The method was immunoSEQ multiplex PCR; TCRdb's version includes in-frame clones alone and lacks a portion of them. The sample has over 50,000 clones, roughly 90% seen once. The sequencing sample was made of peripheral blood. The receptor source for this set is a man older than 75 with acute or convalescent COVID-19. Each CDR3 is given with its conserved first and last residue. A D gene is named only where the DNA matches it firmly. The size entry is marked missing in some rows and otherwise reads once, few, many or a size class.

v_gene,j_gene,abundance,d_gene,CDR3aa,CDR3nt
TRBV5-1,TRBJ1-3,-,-,CASSFAFSGNTIYF,TGCGCCAGCAGCTTTGCGTTCTCTGGAAACACCATATATTTT
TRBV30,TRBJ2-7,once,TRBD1,CAWSTLPGQGVYEQYF,TGTGCCTGGAGTACCCTCCCGGGACAGGGCGTCTACGAGCAGTACTTC
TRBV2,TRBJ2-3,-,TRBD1,CASSELGQGTTPDTQYF,TGTGCCAGCAGTGAACTAGGACAGGGAACAACACCAGATACGCAGTATTTT
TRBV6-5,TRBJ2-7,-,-,CASSYLQAASEQYF,TGTGCCAGCAGTTACTTACAGGCCGCGTCCGAGCAGTACTTC
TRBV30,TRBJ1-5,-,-,CAWGGRTPWSNQPQHF,TGTGCCTGGGGGGGAAGGACACCTTGGAGCAATCAGCCCCAGCATTTT
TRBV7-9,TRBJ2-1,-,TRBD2,CASSSLGLIFF,TGTGCCAGCAGCTCTTTGGGACTAATTTTCTTC
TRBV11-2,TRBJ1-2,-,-,CASSFMETLTGYTF,TGTGCCAGCAGCTTTATGGAGACTCTTACTGGCTACACCTTC
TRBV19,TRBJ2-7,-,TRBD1,CASREGQGYYEQYF,TGTGCCAGTAGAGAGGGACAGGGATACTACGAGCAGTACTTC
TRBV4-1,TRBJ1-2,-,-,CASSPPGNYGYTF,TGCGCCAGCAGCCCGCCGGGGAACTATGGCTACACCTTC
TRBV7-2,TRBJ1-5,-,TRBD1,CASSLGTGGAKHF,TGTGCCAGCAGCTTAGGCACAGGGGGCGCGAAGCATTTT
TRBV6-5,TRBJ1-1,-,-,CASSYSGFSEAFF,TGTGCCAGCAGTTACTCCGGGTTCAGTGAAGCTTTCTTT
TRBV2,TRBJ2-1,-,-,CASSRNRDLAYNEQFF,TGTGCCAGCAGCCGAAACAGGGATCTAGCCTACAATGAGCAGTTCTTC
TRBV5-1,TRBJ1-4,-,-,CASSYRALDEKLFF,TGCGCCAGCAGCTACAGGGCGTTGGATGAAAAACTGTTTTTT
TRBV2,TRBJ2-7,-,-,CASSAGRGTDTYEQYF,TGTGCCAGCAGTGCAGGTCGGGGGACGGACACCTACGAGCAGTACTTC
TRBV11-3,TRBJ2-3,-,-,CASSLGLSTDTQYF,TGTGCCAGCAGCCTCGGACTCAGCACAGATACGCAGTATTTT
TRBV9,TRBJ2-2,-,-,CASSVMGSTGELFF,TGTGCCAGCAGCGTGATGGGGAGCACCGGGGAGCTGTTTTTT
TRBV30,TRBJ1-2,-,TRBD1,CAWSAGTGGYGYTF,TGTGCCTGGAGCGCCGGGACAGGGGGGTATGGCTACACCTTC
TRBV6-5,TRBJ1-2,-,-,CASSYDAGRRYGYTF,TGTGCCAGCAGTTACGACGCGGGACGGCGATATGGCTACACCTTC
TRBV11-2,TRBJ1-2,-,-,CASSRVAGSQGGYTF,TGTGCCAGCAGCCGAGTCGCCGGGAGCCAGGGTGGCTACACCTTC
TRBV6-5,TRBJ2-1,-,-,CASSSTDNEQFF,TGTGCCAGCAGTTCTACAGACAATGAGCAGTTCTTC
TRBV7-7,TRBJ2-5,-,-,CASSLAGQGGETQYF,TGTGCTAGCAGCTTAGCAGGACAGGGAGGGGAGACCCAGTACTTC
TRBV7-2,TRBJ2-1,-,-,CASSSGNPNRDYNEQFF,TGTGCCAGCAGCTCAGGAAACCCGAACAGGGACTACAATGAGCAGTTCTTC
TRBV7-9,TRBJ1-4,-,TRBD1,CASSFRGLANEKLFF,TGTGCCAGCAGCTTTAGGGGGCTGGCTAATGAAAAACTGTTTTTT
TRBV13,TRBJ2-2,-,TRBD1,CASSNTGQVRAGELFF,TGTGCCAGCAGCAACACGGGACAGGTTAGGGCCGGGGAGCTGTTTTTT
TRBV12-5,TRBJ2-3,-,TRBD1,CASVRDSFRDTQYF,TGTGCTAGTGTCCGGGACAGCTTTCGTGATACGCAGTATTTT
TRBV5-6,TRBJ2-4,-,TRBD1,CASSLGSSGGAKNIQYF,TGTGCCAGCAGCTTGGGCTCTTCAGGGGGAGCCAAAAACATTCAGTACTTC
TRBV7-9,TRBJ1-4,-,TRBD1,CASSTAGTGREKLFF,TGTGCCAGCAGCACCGCGGGGACAGGGCGTGAAAAACTGTTTTTT
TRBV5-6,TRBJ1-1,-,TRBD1,CASSLEIGGYGNTEAFF,TGTGCCAGCAGCTTGGAGATAGGGGGCTATGGTAACACTGAAGCTTTCTTT
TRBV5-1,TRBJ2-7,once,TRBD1,CASRMGTGLSYEQYF,TGCGCCAGCCGGATGGGGACAGGACTCTCCTACGAGCAGTACTTC
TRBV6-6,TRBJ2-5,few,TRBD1,CASRGGQGSVETQYF,TGTGCCAGCAGGGGGGGACAGGGGTCTGTGGAGACCCAGTACTTC